A selection of T cell receptor beta chains follows, all from one sample in a study of blood T cell repertoires in COVID-19. Generated by immunoSEQ multiplex PCR, the TCRdb table keeps only in-frame clones and is missing some. The table records 100,000 to 150,000 clones, more than 70% of them present only once. What was sequenced was peripheral blood. Source of these receptors: a woman at least 80 years old with acute or convalescent COVID-19. The CDR3 runs from the conserved cysteine through the conserved F or W. A D gene is named only where the DNA matches it firmly. Clone size appears in some rows only: once, few, many, or a class for an expanded clone.

v_gene	d_gene	abundance	j_gene	CDR3nt	CDR3aa
TRBV28	NA	NA	TRBJ1-2	TGTGCCAGCAGTTCGGGACAACACTACTATGGCTACACCTTC	CASSSGQHYYGYTF
TRBV7-9	NA	NA	TRBJ2-3	TGTGCCACAGGGGTGGACGCGACAGATACGCAGTATTTT	CATGVDATDTQYF
TRBV4-2	NA	NA	TRBJ2-5	TGTGCCAGCAGCCGGGAGACTGGGGAGACCCAGTACTTC	CASSRETGETQYF
TRBV29-1	TRBD2	NA	TRBJ2-7	TGCAGCGTTGAGAGTAAGGCGGGAGGGCCGCACGAGCAGTACTTC	CSVESKAGGPHEQYF
TRBV6-1	NA	NA	TRBJ1-4	TGTGCCAGCAGTGAAATTGTAGTCGGGGGAAATGAAAAACTGTTTTTT	CASSEIVVGGNEKLFF
TRBV28	NA	NA	TRBJ1-1	TGTGCCGAATCCCGTCAGGGGTTCGGCACTGAAGCTTTCTTT	CAESRQGFGTEAFF
TRBV6-1	TRBD2	NA	TRBJ2-1	TGTGCCAGCAGTGAAGCTTCGGGACTAGCAAACAATGAGCAGTTCTTC	CASSEASGLANNEQFF
TRBV15	TRBD2	NA	TRBJ2-1	TGTGCCACCGGGAGGAGGACAGTTGGAGCGGGGGGGCACGGTGAGCAGTTCTTC	CATGRRTVGAGGHGEQFF
TRBV30	TRBD2	NA	TRBJ2-7	TGTGCCTGGAGTCTCCTCAGGCTAGCGGGAGTTGGTGAGCAGTACTTC	CAWSLLRLAGVGEQYF
TRBV6-5	NA	NA	TRBJ1-4	TGTGCCAGCAAGGCCGGGGTAATCGGTGAAAAACTGTTTTTT	CASKAGVIGEKLFF
TRBV5-4	TRBD2	NA	TRBJ2-1	TGTGCCAGCAGCTCGCCGGGACTATGTTGTTTCTTC	CASSSPGLCCFF
TRBV3-1/TRBV3-2	NA	NA	TRBJ2-7	TGTGCCAGCAGCCAATGGCACGAGCAGTACTTC	CASSQWHEQYF
TRBV7-9	TRBD1	NA	TRBJ1-4	TGTGCCAGCAGCTCGCAGGGGGTGGGTGAAAAACTGTTTTTT	CASSSQGVGEKLFF
TRBV6-5	NA	NA	TRBJ2-5	TGTGCCAGCAGAGTACCAGGGGAGACCCAGTACTTC	CASRVPGETQYF
TRBV19	NA	NA	TRBJ1-6	TGTGCCAGTAGTGAGACAGAAGGGAATTCACCCCTCCACTTT	CASSETEGNSPLHF
TRBV19	NA	once	TRBJ1-1	TGTGCCAGTAGTAATCGAGTTGAAGCTTTCTTT	CASSNRVEAFF
TRBV7-2	TRBD1	NA	TRBJ1-2	TGTGCCAGCAGCCCGGGACAGATCTATGGCTACACCTTC	CASSPGQIYGYTF
TRBV7-2	TRBD2	once	TRBJ2-1	TGTGCCAACCACATTCCTGGGGGGGATGAGCAGTTCTTC	CANHIPGGDEQFF
TRBV10-3	TRBD1	NA	TRBJ1-5	TGTGCCGCCGGGACAGGGGTGAATCAGCCCCAGCATTTT	CAAGTGVNQPQHF
TRBV5-1	NA	NA	TRBJ1-3	TGCGCCAGCAGCTCGGACTCCTCTGGAAACACCATATATTTT	CASSSDSSGNTIYF
TRBV18	TRBD1	NA	TRBJ1-5	TGTGCCAGCTCACCACGGATGGGGACAGGTTATAATCAGCCCCAGCATTTT	CASSPRMGTGYNQPQHF
TRBV15	TRBD1	NA	TRBJ2-5	TGTGCCACCAGCAGAGATCCGGGACAGGTAGAAGAGACCCAGTACTTC	CATSRDPGQVEETQYF
TRBV27	NA	NA	TRBJ2-2	TGTGCCAGCAGCGCCCAGGGGAACACCGGGGAGCTGTTTTTT	CASSAQGNTGELFF
TRBV5-1	TRBD1	NA	TRBJ2-4	TGCGCCAGCAGCCCGGGGGCAGGGGGCATCCACATTCAGTACTTC	CASSPGAGGIHIQYF
TRBV10-3	TRBD1	few	TRBJ1-1	TGTGCCACCCTAGGGACAGGGGGGTACACTGAAGCTTTCTTT	CATLGTGGYTEAFF
TRBV5-1	NA	NA	TRBJ1-1	TGCGCCAGCAGCTTGGGAGTGGGCAGGGCTGGTGAAGCTTTCTTT	CASSLGVGRAGEAFF
TRBV29-1	TRBD1	NA	TRBJ2-7	TGCAGCGTTGCAGGGACAGGCTACTACGAGCAGTACTTC	CSVAGTGYYEQYF
TRBV18	NA	NA	TRBJ1-5	TGTGCCAGCTCACCTTCCGGGGTTCGGAGGGAGAGCAATCAGCCCCAGCATTTT	CASSPSGVRRESNQPQHF
TRBV19	TRBD1	NA	TRBJ1-2	TGTGCCAGTAGGATCGACAGGGAATTTAGTGGCTACACCTTC	CASRIDREFSGYTF
TRBV4-1	NA	NA	TRBJ1-1	TGCGCCAGCAGCCAAGAATTCTCAGGGGTGGTTACTGAAGCTTTCTTT	CASSQEFSGVVTEAFF
TRBV10-2	TRBD2	NA	TRBJ2-1	TGCGCCAGTATTGGACTAGCGGGTGACAATGAGCAGTTCTTC	CASIGLAGDNEQFF
TRBV9	TRBD1	NA	TRBJ1-2	TGTGCCAGCAGCGCCCTGACAGGGAACTATGGCTACACCTTC	CASSALTGNYGYTF
TRBV9	NA	NA	TRBJ1-1	TGTGCCAGCAGCGTACAAGCCATGAACACTGAAGCTTTCTTT	CASSVQAMNTEAFF
TRBV5-6	NA	NA	TRBJ2-3	TGTGCCAGCAGCTTGATAAGGCGGAGCACAGATACGCAGTATTTT	CASSLIRRSTDTQYF
TRBV25-1	NA	NA	TRBJ2-3	TGTGCCAGCAGGGACAGCCTCGGCCCCACAGATACGCAGTATTTT	CASRDSLGPTDTQYF
TRBV29-1	NA	NA	TRBJ2-7	TGCAGCGTTGAGGGAGGGGGTGGACGATCCTTCTCCTACGAGCAGTACTTC	CSVEGGGGRSFSYEQYF
TRBV7-6	NA	once	TRBJ1-3	TGTGCCAGCAGCTTGACCCAGGGTTCCAACACCATATATTTT	CASSLTQGSNTIYF
TRBV2	TRBD1	NA	TRBJ1-1	TGTGCCAGCAGTGTCCAGGGGGCGCCCACTGAAGCTTTCTTT	CASSVQGAPTEAFF
TRBV19	NA	NA	TRBJ2-5	TGTGCCAGTAGTATAGGGGTTTTGGCAGGGCGCCAAGAGACCCAGTACTTC	CASSIGVLAGRQETQYF
TRBV4-2	NA	NA	TRBJ1-2	TGTGCCAGCAGCCAAGATATTCTCTATGGCTACACCTTC	CASSQDILYGYTF
TRBV12-5	NA	NA	TRBJ1-6	TGTGCTAGTGGTTTGAGGCGGATCGAGAGCCGGCATTCACCCCTCCACTTT	CASGLRRIESRHSPLHF
TRBV5-4	NA	NA	TRBJ2-7	TGTGCCAGCAGCCCCGGGGGGACAGGCCGTTACGAGCAGTACTTC	CASSPGGTGRYEQYF
TRBV19	NA	NA	TRBJ1-5	TGTGCCAGTAGTATCGGTATTAATCAGCCCCAGCATTTT	CASSIGINQPQHF
TRBV7-8	TRBD2	NA	TRBJ2-2	TGTGCCAGCAGCTTGAGCGGGGGGGACGGGGAGCTGTTTTTT	CASSLSGGDGELFF
TRBV7-9	NA	NA	TRBJ2-7	TGTGCCGCCGGCGGCCTAGGTAACCTCCTGGAGCAGTACTTC	CAAGGLGNLLEQYF
TRBV2	TRBD1	NA	TRBJ1-3	TGTGCCAGCAGTGTGTGGGGGACAGCGGGTAACACCATATATTTT	CASSVWGTAGNTIYF
TRBV5-1	TRBD1	NA	TRBJ1-4	TGCGCCAGCTCCGACAGGGGGCCCACTAATGAAAAACTGTTTTTT	CASSDRGPTNEKLFF
TRBV29-1	NA	NA	TRBJ2-3	TGCAGCGTTCCAAACCAGGGTTCAGATACGCAGTATTTT	CSVPNQGSDTQYF
TRBV7-2	NA	NA	TRBJ1-2	TGTGCCAGCAGCCGTGACAGTACTGTGGGATTATATGGCTACACCTTC	CASSRDSTVGLYGYTF
TRBV4-2	NA	NA	TRBJ2-7	TGTGCCAGCAGCCGCCGGAGGTGGGCGGACGAGCAGTACTTC	CASSRRRWADEQYF
TRBV28	TRBD1	NA	TRBJ1-2	TGTGCCAGCAGTCTTACAGGACAGGGTATACGCTACACCTTC	CASSLTGQGIRYTF
TRBV6-1	NA	NA	TRBJ1-2	TGTGCCAGCAGTGAAGCGGGGGCCTCCTATGGCTACACCTTC	CASSEAGASYGYTF
TRBV29-1	TRBD2	NA	TRBJ2-1	TGCAGCGTTGACGGGACTAGAAATCCCTACAATGAGCAGTTCTTC	CSVDGTRNPYNEQFF